The present entry profiles one T cell receptor beta chain with its context. Its antigen remains undetermined. There are no base qualities to consult, and no much larger clone falls within one base. The germline V gene (reference sequence) supplies CDR1 PRHDT and CDR2 FYEKMQ. The CDR3 covers 15 residues, taking in both the cysteine and the phenylalanine. The read is trimmed to its CDR3 DNA, 45 bases read in frame from base 1. At the junction V is shortened by 4 bases and J by 2 bases; bases outside the gene matches: 3. Libraries were prepared through the immunoSEQ multiplex PCR assay. For the multiplex PCR, a mixture combining 60 forward primers for TCR Vbeta segments and 13 reverse primers for TCR Jbeta segments was used. The CDR3 region of rearranged TCR beta genes was amplified from genomic DNA with a multiplex PCR assay. The amplified TCR beta libraries were sequenced on the Illumina HiSeq System as 87-base-pair reads. In the source study's methods: A later analysis counted about 76 million unique TCR beta chains across the 666 repertoires, and roughly 10 million of these chains were shared by at least two donors. Raw reads were error-corrected and collapsed into unique sequences with a nearest-neighbor algorithm that merged closely related sequences to remove PCR and sequencing errors. CDR3 sequences were aligned to IMGT reference sequences to assign V, D and J gene segments. Each retained sequence needed at least a six-nucleotide match to both a V gene segment and a J gene segment. A rearrangement was called productive if the CDR3 had no stop codons and remained in frame with V and J, and every other rearrangement was called non-productive. Following IMGT convention, CDR3 was defined as the stretch from the second conserved V-encoded cysteine to the conserved J-encoded phenylalanine. The earlier analysis of 587 of the donors excluded sequences that lacked an unambiguous match to a single V gene segment. An earlier analysis of a few hundred of the donors called V segments functional above 56.7% productive rearrangements and segregating when the between-donor standard deviation exceeded 5%. A statistical classification framework was developed to diagnose cytomegalovirus status using the catalog of TCR beta chain sequences. V and J gene assignment, in a later analysis, came from comparing TCR nucleotide sequences with IMGT/GENE-DB human TR gene sequences. Using the TCRdist pipeline, a later analysis assigned CDR3 sequences along with most-parsimonious VDJ recombination scenarios. In a later analysis, each TCR beta chain was defined by its CDR3 amino acid sequence together with its V-gene family, and reads lacking a unique V-gene family were excluded. In a later analysis, 450 to 600 highly shared, low-generation-probability nucleotide sequences were removed to address suspected cross-contamination and a sequencing artifact. In a later analysis, a clonal expansion index for each public chain was calculated from normalized within-repertoire ranks of inferred template counts. In a later analysis, generation probabilities were computed using a VDJ recombination model fitted to out-of-frame rearrangements, and the results were checked against IGoR. In a later analysis, hypergeometric tests were used to score TCR-TCR, TCR-HLA and TCR-CMV co-occurrence, with a repertoire-size bias correction applied to TCR pairs. False discovery rates were estimated in a later analysis by permuting HLA or CMV assignments 20 times. In a later analysis, co-occurring TCRs were grouped using DBSCAN, with TCRdist sequence similarity added in when clustering inside HLA-allele-positive subsets. Co-occurrence clustering excluded repertoires with fewer than 30,000 or more than 120,000 public chains, plus five with anomalous nucleotide sharing. Entries here come from immuneACCESS through TCRdb and include only in-frame sequences with V and J called. Some clones fail to appear in such tables; in the studies checked, an unresolved V gene covers under half of the shortfall, and the cause of the remainder is unknown. V and J calls plus clone size are reproduced from that table; the DNA served to infer D and trimming. The table for this sample lists around 150,000 clones; roughly three quarters of them were counted only once. The top ten constitute approximately 4.9% of the sample.

This record belongs to a study of cytomegalovirus exposure and HLA in healthy donors (TCRdb year 2017). At the level of the whole study: An earlier analysis of 587 of the donors reported 276 Gb of sequence data and about 120 million unique TCR beta sequences obtained from some 200 million T cells. The number of donors typed differed by locus, with roughly 629-640 for A, B, C, DRB1 and DQB1, roughly 550 for DQA1, approximately 570 for DPA1, and under 490 for DPB1. A separate validation cohort of roughly 120 different subjects was used in addition to the 666-subject first cohort. To decide whether each TCR beta V gene segment behaved as functional or pseudogenic, an earlier analysis of nearly 600 of the donors relied on high-throughput TCR beta sequencing. Roughly five DR-DQ haplotypes were treated as single units for association and clustering because of strong linkage in the cohort. Using immunosequencing, the study profiled T cell repertoires from around 680 subjects and related those repertoires to cytomegalovirus serostatus. HLA typing covered class I and class II loci at four-digit resolution. The later analysis used no new phenotypic data to find candidate immune exposures, relying instead on TCR beta sequences and their occurrence across donors. Approximately 310 gigabases of sequencing data and tens of millions of unique TCR sequences were included in an early release covering roughly 600 HLA-typed donors. The study aimed to test whether cataloging public T cell receptors could reveal signatures of past pathogen exposure. The genetic ancestry cluster associated with self-reported Caucasian donors included 81% of the approximately 410 genotyped donors. Among about 390 genotyped donors of the cohort, an average of 235,054 unique TCR beta nucleotide sequences were sequenced per donor, approximately 20% of them non-productive. Donor age, sex, ethnicity and CMV serostatus were compiled together with the repertoire data. A later genetic analysis used genome-wide SNP genotypes for about three fifths of the 666 donors, treating that subset as a discovery cohort. The study combined high-throughput TCR immunosequencing, statistical association of individual TCRs with disease status, and machine learning to predict cytomegalovirus infection status. A later analysis re-analyzed previously published TCR beta repertoires from approximately 700 donors and added high-resolution HLA genotyping to study TCR occurrence patterns. Every discovery cohort repertoire had been produced on one sequencing platform.

Overall study outcomes, separate from this receptor: The 87-base-pair reads could not distinguish some IMGT-functional V segments, including TRBV6-2 and TRBV6-3, so those segments were excluded. Most TCR sequences were seen in very few donors, while some public TCRs were found in many individuals. This cohort had only TCR beta chains sequenced, and the lack of alpha or paired-chain data limited which features could be detected. A later genetic analysis associated a missense DCLRE1C variant with V-gene and J-gene trimming of TCR beta chains, and an independent cohort replicated the association. In an earlier analysis of some 500 of the donors, most TCR beta V segments were observed in productive rearrangements about 87% or about 30% of the time, broadly matching IMGT annotations. A group of highly shared sequence variants was considered likely to be a technical artifact of the sequencing pipeline. Because counts were too low, 15 to 20 rarely observed V segments, including chromosome 9 orphons, were excluded from the earlier analysis of several hundred of the donors. According to a later genetic analysis, donors in an Asian-associated ancestry cluster had fewer N-insertions in productive TCRs than the approximately 630-donor mean. HLA typing was unavailable for some donors at each locus, so association tests used only the typed subset. In a later analysis, most CMV-associated TCR beta chains were found to appear HLA-restricted, with HLA associations seemingly driven largely by CMV exposure. A further reported finding was that TCR beta sequences accurately predicted the HLA-A and HLA-B alleles for most subjects in the first cohort. A later analysis found that TCR association rates varied across HLA loci, with DRB1 alleles showing the most associated TCRs and HLA-C alleles the fewest. When HLA alleles, especially DR and DQ, strongly co-occurred, attributing TCR associations to individual alleles was difficult. CMV serostatus was the only immune exposure information available for the cohort. In vitro tests confirmed that three of the cytomegalovirus-associated TCR beta chains recognize cytomegalovirus antigens. Compared with equally common non-associated chains, HLA-associated TCR beta chains in a later analysis were more clonally expanded and had lower generation probabilities. Linkage disequilibrium might explain the correlated functional status among segregating V segments, but an unknown experimental factor could not be ruled out. According to the authors, the approach could potentially be generalized to other disease states and immunological phenotypes. The classifier was reported to diagnose cytomegalovirus status with high specificity and sensitivity in both the original cohort and the validation cohort. The study gave a list of under 200 TCR beta chains associated with cytomegalovirus. A later analysis reported that several top co-occurrence clusters appeared linked to parvovirus B19, influenza, CMV and Epstein-Barr virus. In a later analysis, some 18,000 TCR beta sequences were associated with specific HLA alleles at a false discovery rate of 0.05. Roughly uniform sequencing depth across donors was assumed in presence/absence analyses, although this assumption may not hold.

In total, approximately 690 healthy bone marrow donors made up the cohort. All cohort members were sampled while nominally healthy, although unrecorded immune exposures were likely present. The donor tested CMV seronegative, placing the donor among the 350 or so seronegative members of the cohort. A peripheral blood sample was provided by each donor, and peripheral blood mononuclear cells were used for TCR beta sequencing. Genomic DNA extraction from the blood cell samples was performed with the Qiagen DNeasy Blood Extraction Kit. The rearranged segments are TRBV13 and TRBJ2-3, with TRBD2 matching 10 junction bases. The source material was PBMCs. This sequence was found in a woman aged 45-59 years in good health and CMV-seronegative. The sequenced DNA: TGTGCCAGCAGCTCGCTAGCGGGGGTCACAGATACGCAGTATTTT. Translated, this gives CASSSLAGVTDTQYF.